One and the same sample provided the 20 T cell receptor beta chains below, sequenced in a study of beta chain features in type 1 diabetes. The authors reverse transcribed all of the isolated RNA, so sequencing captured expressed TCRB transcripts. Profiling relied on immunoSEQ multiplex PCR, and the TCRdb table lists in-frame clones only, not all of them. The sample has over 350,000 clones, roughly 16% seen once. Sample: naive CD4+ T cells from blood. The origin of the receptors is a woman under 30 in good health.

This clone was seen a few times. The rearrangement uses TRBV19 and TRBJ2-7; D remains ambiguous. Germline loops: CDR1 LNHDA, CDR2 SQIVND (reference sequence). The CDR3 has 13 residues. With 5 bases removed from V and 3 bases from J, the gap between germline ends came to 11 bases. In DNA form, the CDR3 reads TGTGCCAGTAGTCCCAGGAACTTCTACGAGCAGTACTTC. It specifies CASSPRNFYEQYF.

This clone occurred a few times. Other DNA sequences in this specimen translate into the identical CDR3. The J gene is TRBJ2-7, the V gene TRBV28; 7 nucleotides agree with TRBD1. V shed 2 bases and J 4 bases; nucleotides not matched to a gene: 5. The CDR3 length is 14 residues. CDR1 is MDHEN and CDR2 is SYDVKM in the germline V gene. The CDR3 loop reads CASSLRQGSYEQYF. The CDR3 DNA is TGTGCCAGCAGTTTACGACAGGGAAGTTACGAGCAGTACTTC.

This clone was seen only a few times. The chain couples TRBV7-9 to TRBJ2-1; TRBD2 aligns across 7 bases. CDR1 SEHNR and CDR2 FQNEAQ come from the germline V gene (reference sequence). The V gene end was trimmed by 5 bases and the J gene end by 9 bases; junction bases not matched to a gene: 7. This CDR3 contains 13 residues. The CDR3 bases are TGTGCCAGCAGCCGCGGACTAGTAGCTGAGCAGTTCTTC. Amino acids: CASSRGLVAEQFF.

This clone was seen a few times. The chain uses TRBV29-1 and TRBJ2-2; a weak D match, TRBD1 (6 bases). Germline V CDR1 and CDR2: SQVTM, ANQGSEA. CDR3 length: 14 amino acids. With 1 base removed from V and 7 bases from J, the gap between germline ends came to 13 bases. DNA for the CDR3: TGCAGCGTTGAAGTCCTAGGGGGACACGGGGAGCTGTTTTTT. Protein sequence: CSVEVLGGHGELFF.

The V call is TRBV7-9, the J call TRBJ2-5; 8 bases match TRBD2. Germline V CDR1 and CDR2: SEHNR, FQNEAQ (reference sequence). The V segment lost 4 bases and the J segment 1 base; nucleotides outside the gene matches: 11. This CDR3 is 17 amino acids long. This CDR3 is CASSSRLAGGTQETQYF. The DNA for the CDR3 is TGTGCCAGCAGCTCAAGACTGGCGGGGGGAACCCAAGAGACCCAGTACTTC.

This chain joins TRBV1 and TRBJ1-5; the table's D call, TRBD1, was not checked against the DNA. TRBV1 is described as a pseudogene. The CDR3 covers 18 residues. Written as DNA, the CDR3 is TGCACCAGCAGGCACAGGGGAAGAAGTGAGTGGCGCAATCAGCCCCAGCATTTT. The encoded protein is CTSRHRGRSEWRNQPQHF.

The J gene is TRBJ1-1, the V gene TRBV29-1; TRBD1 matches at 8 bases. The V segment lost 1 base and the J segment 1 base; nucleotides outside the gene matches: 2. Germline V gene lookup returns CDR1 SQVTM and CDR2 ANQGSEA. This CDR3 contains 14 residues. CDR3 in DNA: TGCAGCGTTGAAGGACAGGGGAAGAACACTGAAGCTTTCTTT. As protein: CSVEGQGKNTEAFF.

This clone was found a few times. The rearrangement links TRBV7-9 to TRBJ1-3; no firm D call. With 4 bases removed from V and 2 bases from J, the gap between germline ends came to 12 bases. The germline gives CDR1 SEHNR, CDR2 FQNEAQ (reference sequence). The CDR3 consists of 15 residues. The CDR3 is CASSSYGGAGNTIYF. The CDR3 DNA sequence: TGTGCCAGCAGCTCTTACGGCGGCGCTGGAAACACCATATATTTT.

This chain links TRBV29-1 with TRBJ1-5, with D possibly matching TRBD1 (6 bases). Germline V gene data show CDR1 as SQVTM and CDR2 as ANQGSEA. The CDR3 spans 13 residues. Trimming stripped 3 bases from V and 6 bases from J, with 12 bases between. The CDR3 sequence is CSVDPGAGQPQHF. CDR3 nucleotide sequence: TGCAGCGTTGACCCAGGGGCTGGTCAGCCCCAGCATTTT.

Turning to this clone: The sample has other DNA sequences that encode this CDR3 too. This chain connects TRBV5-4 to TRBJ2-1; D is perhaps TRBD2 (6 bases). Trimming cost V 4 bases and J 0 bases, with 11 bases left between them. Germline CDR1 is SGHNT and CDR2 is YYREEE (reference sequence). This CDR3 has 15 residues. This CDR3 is CASSLSGSSYNEQFF. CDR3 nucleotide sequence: TGTGCCAGCAGCCTTAGCGGAAGCTCCTACAATGAGCAGTTCTTC.

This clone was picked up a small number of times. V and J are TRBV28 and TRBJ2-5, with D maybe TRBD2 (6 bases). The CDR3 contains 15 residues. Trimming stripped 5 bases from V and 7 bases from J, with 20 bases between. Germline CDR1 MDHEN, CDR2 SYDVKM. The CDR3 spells CASSRPQTRRGTQYF. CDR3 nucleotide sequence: TGTGCCAGCAGTCGTCCCCAGACTAGAAGAGGGACCCAGTACTTC.

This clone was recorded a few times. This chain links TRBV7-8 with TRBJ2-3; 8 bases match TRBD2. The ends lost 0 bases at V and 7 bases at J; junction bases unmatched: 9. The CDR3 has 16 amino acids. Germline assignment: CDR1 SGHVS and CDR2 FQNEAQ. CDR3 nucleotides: TGTGCCAGCAGCTTAGCGACGGGAGGGCCGGGAAATACGCAGTATTTT. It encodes CASSLATGGPGNTQYF.

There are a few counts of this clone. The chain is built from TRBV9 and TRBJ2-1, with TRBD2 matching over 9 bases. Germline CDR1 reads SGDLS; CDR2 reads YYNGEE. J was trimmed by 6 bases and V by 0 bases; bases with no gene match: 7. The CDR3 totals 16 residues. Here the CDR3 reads CASSVGVLAGVNEQFF. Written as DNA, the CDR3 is TGTGCCAGCAGCGTAGGGGTGTTAGCGGGGGTCAATGAGCAGTTCTTC.

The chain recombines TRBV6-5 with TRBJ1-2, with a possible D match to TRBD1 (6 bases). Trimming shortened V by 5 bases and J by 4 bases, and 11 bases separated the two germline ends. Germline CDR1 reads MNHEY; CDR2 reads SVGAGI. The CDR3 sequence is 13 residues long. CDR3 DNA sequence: TGTGCCAGCAGTCCGGACAGTATCTATGGCTACACCTTC. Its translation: CASSPDSIYGYTF.

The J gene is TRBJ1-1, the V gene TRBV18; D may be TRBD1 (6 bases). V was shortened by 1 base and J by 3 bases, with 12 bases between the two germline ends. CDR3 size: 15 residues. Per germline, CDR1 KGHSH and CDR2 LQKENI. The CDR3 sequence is CASSPQQGRDTEAFF. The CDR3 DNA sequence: TGTGCCAGCTCACCACAGCAGGGGCGAGACACTGAAGCTTTCTTT.

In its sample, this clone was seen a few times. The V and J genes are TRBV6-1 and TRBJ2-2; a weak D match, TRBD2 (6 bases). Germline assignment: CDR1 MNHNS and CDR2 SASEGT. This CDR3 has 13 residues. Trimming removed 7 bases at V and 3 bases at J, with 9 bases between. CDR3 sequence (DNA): TGTGCCAGCAAGGACTACCACACCGGGGAGCTGTTTTTT. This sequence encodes CASKDYHTGELFF.

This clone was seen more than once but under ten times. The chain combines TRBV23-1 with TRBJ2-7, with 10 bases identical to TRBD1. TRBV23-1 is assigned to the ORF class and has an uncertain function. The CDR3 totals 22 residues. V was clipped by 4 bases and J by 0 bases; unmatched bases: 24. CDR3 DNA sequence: TGCGCCAGCAGTCGGACGAGGTACAAACTAGACCGGGACAGGGGAGTCTCCTACGAGCAGTACTTC. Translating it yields CASSRTRYKLDRDRGVSYEQYF.

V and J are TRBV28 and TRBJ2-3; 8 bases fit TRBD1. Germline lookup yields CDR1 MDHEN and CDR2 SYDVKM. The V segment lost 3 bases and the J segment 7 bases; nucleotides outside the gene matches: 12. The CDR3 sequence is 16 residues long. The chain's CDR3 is CASSLSSGRGQNTQYF. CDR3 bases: TGTGCCAGCAGTTTGTCCTCCGGCAGGGGGCAAAATACGCAGTATTTT. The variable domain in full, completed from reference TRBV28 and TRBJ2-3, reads DVKVTQSSRYLVKRTGEKVFLECVQDMDHENMFWYRQDPGLGLRLIYFSYDVKMKEKGDIPEGYSVSREKKERFSLILESASTNQTSMYLCASSLSSGRGQNTQYFGPGTRLTVL.

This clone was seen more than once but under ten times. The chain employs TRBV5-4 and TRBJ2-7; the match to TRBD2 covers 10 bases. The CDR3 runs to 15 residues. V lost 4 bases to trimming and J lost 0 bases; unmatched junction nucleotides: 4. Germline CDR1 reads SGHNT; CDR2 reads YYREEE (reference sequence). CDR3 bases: TGTGCCAGCAGCCCCATAGCGGGAGGCTCCTACGAGCAGTACTTC. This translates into CASSPIAGGSYEQYF.

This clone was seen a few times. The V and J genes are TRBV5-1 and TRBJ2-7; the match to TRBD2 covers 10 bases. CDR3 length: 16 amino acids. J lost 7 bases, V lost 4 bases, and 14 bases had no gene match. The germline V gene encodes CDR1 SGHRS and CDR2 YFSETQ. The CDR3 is CASSTSSGSFSGEQYF. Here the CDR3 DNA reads TGCGCCAGCAGCACATCTAGCGGGAGCTTTTCGGGAGAGCAGTACTTC.